The 28 T cell receptor beta chains below come from one sample, sequenced in a study of blood T cells in healthy people across ages. Sample-barcoded 5' priming and a J-beta primer mix drove a second PCR of roughly 6 to 12 cycles. TCRdb re-called the 5' RACE reads through MiXCR, storing one row per CDR3 protein. Of around 800,000 distinct CDR3 sequences listed, 55% to 65% were seen once; the top ten hold roughly a quarter. The sample was blood. These receptors were taken from a man aged 30 to 39 in good health.

The sample holds many counts of this clonotype. This chain joins TRBV5-1 and TRBJ2-6; D ambiguous. CDR1 and CDR2 from the germline V gene are SGHRS and YFSETQ. CDR3 length: 15 residues. Trimming took 5 bases from V and 2 from J, leaving 11 bases between them. The CDR3 coding sequence is TGCGCCAGCAGGGAACAGTCGGCTGGGGCCAACGTCCTGACTTTC. Its protein product is CASREQSAGANVLTF.

The chain has TRBV20-1 and TRBJ2-4; D may be TRBD1 (6 bases). The J call may not be correct, given that the DNA end is closer to TRBJ2-7. The CDR3 has 13 amino acids. The V gene's germline CDR1 is DFQATT and CDR2 SNEGSKA (reference sequence). CDR3 DNA sequence: TGCAGTGCTAGAGAGAACAGGGACAACGAGCAGTACTTC. Translating it yields CSARENRDNEQYF.

As DNA, the CDR3 is TGTGCCAGCAGCCAAGGCCCGGGGGCGCGAGGCTACACCTTC. Translating gives CASSQGPGARGYTF. The V gene is TRBV4-2, the J gene TRBJ1-2, with a possible D match to TRBD1 (6 bases). The V end lost 1 base, the J end lost 8 bases, and 14 bases lay between the germline ends. The CDR3 has 14 amino acids. The germline V gene has CDR1 LGHNA and CDR2 YNFKEQ.

In this sample, this clonotype turned up a few times. The rearrangement joins TRBV20-1 to TRBJ2-5, with a weak D call TRBD2 (5 bases). The CDR3 contains 12 residues. V gave up 2 bases and J gave up 11 bases, with 15 bases separating them. Germline V lookup: CDR1 DFQATT, CDR2 SNEGSKA (reference sequence). CDR3 loop: CSARRGNGEQYF. CDR3 bases: TGCAGTGCTAGACGAGGGAACGGAGAGCAGTACTTC.

The genes are TRBV6-1 and TRBJ1-1; 9 bases align to TRBD1. The CDR3 runs to 15 residues. The germline V gene has CDR1 MNHNS and CDR2 SASEGT. V was pared by 3 bases and J by 2 bases, with 4 bases of the junction left unmatched. The CDR3 spells CASSDYRGQNTEAFF. CDR3 in DNA: TGTGCCAGCAGTGATTACAGGGGGCAAAACACTGAAGCTTTCTTT.

The V gene is TRBV4-1, the J gene TRBJ2-1; the match to TRBD2 covers 13 bases. CDR1 and CDR2 (germline): MGHRA, YSYEKL. Germline trimming cut 2 bases from V and 6 bases from J; bases unmatched to any gene: 4. CDR3 length: 16 amino acids. The chain's CDR3 is CASSQPGLAGANEQFF. The CDR3 coding sequence is TGCGCCAGCAGCCAACCCGGACTAGCGGGGGCCAATGAGCAGTTCTTC.

The rearrangement joins TRBV6-1 to TRBJ2-1; no clear D. The ends were cut back, 0 bases at V and 3 bases at J, with 9 bases in the middle. Germline CDR1 and CDR2: MNHNS and SASEGT. The CDR3 consists of 15 residues. CDR3 loop: CASSEALSGYNEQFF. For the CDR3, the DNA is TGTGCCAGCAGTGAAGCGCTGAGTGGCTACAATGAGCAGTTCTTC.

Concerning this clonotype itself: The junction departs from germline at one end; a sequencing error may be responsible. J is TRBJ2-2 and V is TRBV28, with D possibly TRBD1 on 6 matching bases. CDR1 is MDHEN, CDR2 SYDVKM, per germline. The CDR3 totals 15 residues. Written as DNA, the CDR3 is TGTGCCAGCAGTTTCGCTGCTGGGGGCACCGGGGAGCTGATTTTT. Encoded protein: CASSFAAGGTGELIF.

The chain carries TRBV30 and TRBJ2-5, with 8 bases that match TRBD1. The germline gives CDR1 GTSNPN, CDR2 SVGIG (reference sequence). The junction had 7 bases not matched to a gene; V was cut back by 5 bases and J by 5 bases. This CDR3 contains 13 residues. CDR3 sequence (DNA): TGTGCCTGGGGGACAGGTTTGAGGGAGACCCAGTACTTC. Amino acids: CAWGTGLRETQYF.

The V call is TRBV3-1, the J call TRBJ2-4; possibly TRBD1 or TRBD2 for D (6 bases each). Gene TRBJ2-7 matches the end of the DNA better, so the J call may be wrong. Germline-derived CDR1 and CDR2 are LGHDT and YNNKEL (reference sequence). The CDR3 sequence is 17 residues long. CDR3 region: CASSHRDFRGVDYEQYF. The CDR3 DNA is TGTGCCAGCAGCCACCGCGACTTTAGGGGGGTGGACTACGAGCAGTACTTC.

The V gene is TRBV20-1, the J gene TRBJ2-3; 8 bases align to TRBD2. The CDR3 spans 15 residues. CDR1 is DFQATT and CDR2 is SNEGSKA in the germline V gene (reference sequence). V lost 6 bases, J lost 3 bases, and 11 bases stayed unmatched. CDR3 bases: TGCAGTGCCAAACAGTCGGGGGGGAGGACAGATACGCAGTATTTT. This codes for CSAKQSGGRTDTQYF.

This clonotype appeared a single time. The V gene is TRBV18, the J gene TRBJ1-6; 9 bases are a match to TRBD1. CDR1 and CDR2 (germline): KGHSH, LQKENI. The ends lost 6 bases at V and 7 bases at J; junction bases unmatched: 7. The CDR3 is made up of 15 amino acids. For the CDR3, the DNA is TGTGCCAGCTCCTTCGGACAGGGGACGAATTCACCCCTCCACTTT. It specifies CASSFGQGTNSPLHF.

The chain carries TRBV4-1 and TRBJ2-4, with 9 positions matching TRBD1. In germline, CDR1 is MGHRA, CDR2 YSYEKL. The CDR3 runs 17 residues. V shed 5 bases and J 3 bases; nucleotides not matched to a gene: 11. CDR3 sequence: CASSGHTDRGLKNIQYF. In DNA, the CDR3 is TGCGCCAGCAGCGGGCATACGGACAGGGGCCTCAAAAACATTCAGTACTTC.

The genes are TRBV7-2 and TRBJ2-5; D call uncertain. The CDR3 has 13 amino acids. Germline lookup yields CDR1 SGHTA and CDR2 FQGNSA. The V gene lost 5 bases and the J gene lost 11 bases, with 18 bases spanning the gap. The CDR3 nucleotides are TGTGCCAGCAGCCCCCCCTCCTACAATGAGCAGTACTTC. Residues: CASSPPSYNEQYF.

The CDR3 DNA follows: TGTGCCAGCAGCGTATCTACGACAGGGTTCGGAAGAGATACGCAGTATTTT. It is translated as CASSVSTTGFGRDTQYF. The V gene is TRBV9, the J gene TRBJ2-3; TRBD1 matches at 7 bases. The germline CDR1 and CDR2 sequences are SGDLS and YYNGEE. The length of the CDR3 is 17 residues. J lost 5 bases, V lost 1 base, and 13 bases had no gene match. Filled out from reference TRBV9 and TRBJ2-3, the complete variable domain reads DSGVTQTPKHLITATGQRVTLRCSPRSGDLSVYWYQQSLDQGLQFLIQYYNGEERAKGNILERFSAQQFPDLHSELNLSSLELGDSALYFCASSVSTTGFGRDTQYFGPGTRLTVL.

The table lists this clonotype with a few counts. The V call is TRBV7-2, the J call TRBJ2-1; 7 bases match TRBD2. Germline CDR1 reads SGHTA; CDR2 reads FQGNSA. CDR3 length: 16 amino acids. With 4 bases clipped from V and 4 bases from J, the junction kept 10 bases outside the gene matches. CDR3 amino acids: CASSSLGGGPYNEQFF. For the CDR3, the DNA is TGTGCCAGCAGCTCCCTCGGCGGGGGACCGTACAATGAGCAGTTCTTC. Filled out from reference TRBV7-2 and TRBJ2-1, the complete variable domain reads GAGVSQSPSNKVTEKGKDVELRCDPISGHTALYWYRQSLGQGLEFLIYFQGNSAPDKSGLPSDRFSAERTGGSVSTLTIQRTQQEDSAVYLCASSSLGGGPYNEQFFGPGTRLTVL.

The chain links TRBV12-3 or TRBV12-4 to TRBJ1-2; weak D call: TRBD1 (5 bases). CDR3 length equals 14 residues. Trimming stripped 6 bases from V and 7 bases from J, with 18 bases between. The CDR3 loop is CASRATGRGVGYTF. The CDR3, as DNA: TGTGCCAGCAGGGCCACGGGACGGGGAGTTGGCTACACCTTC.

About this clonotype itself: This may be a read error: a much more frequent sequence differs by one nucleotide. This chain joins TRBV29-1 and TRBJ2-5; a possible D gene is TRBD1 (7 bases). This CDR3 is 13 amino acids long. Germline CDR1 is SQVTM and CDR2 is ANQGSEA. Trimming pared 4 bases from V and 7 bases from J, leaving 16 bases between. In DNA form, the CDR3 reads TGCAGCGTTGTGGGCAGGGGGGCAGGGACCCAGTACTTC. This gives the protein CSVVGRGAGTQYF.

This chain joins TRBV11-2 and TRBJ2-5, with D unresolved. The CDR3 sequence is 15 residues long. Per germline, CDR1 SGHAT and CDR2 FQNNGV. V shed 1 base and J shed 1 base, with 10 bases lying between them. DNA of the CDR3: TGTGCCAGCAGCTTAGTGGTTGCTGCCCAAGAGACCCAGTACTTC. The encoded protein is CASSLVVAAQETQYF.

V usage is TRBV30 and J usage is TRBJ2-7; D is ambiguous. The germline V and J ends were trimmed by 2 bases and 0 bases, with 11 bases remaining between them. CDR1 is GTSNPN, CDR2 SVGIG, per germline (reference sequence). This CDR3 contains 14 residues. The CDR3 region has the DNA TGTGCCTGGAGTATCACACCAAGCTCCTACGAGCAGTACTTC. Protein product: CAWSITPSSYEQYF.

The V gene is TRBV12-3 or TRBV12-4, the J gene TRBJ1-2, with no clear D. V dropped 6 bases and J dropped 0 bases, with 14 bases sitting between them. The length of the CDR3 is 15 residues. The CDR3 sequence: CASSQPVLPNYGYTF. CDR3 coding DNA: TGTGCCAGCAGCCAACCGGTACTCCCTAACTATGGCTACACCTTC.

As for this clonotype: It may be a read error: a sequence one base away is much more abundant. The chain links TRBV10-3 to TRBJ2-3; D remains unclear. The V and J ends lost 7 bases and 4 bases respectively, with 12 bases between them. The CDR3 totals 13 residues. Germline assignment: CDR1 ENHRY and CDR2 SYGVKD. CDR3 sequence (DNA): TGTGCCATCAAGCTACCGGTCGCAGATACGCAGTATTTT. Translation: CAIKLPVADTQYF.

The chain has TRBV15 and TRBJ2-1; D unclear. The germline V gene encodes CDR1 LNHNV and CDR2 YYDKDF (reference sequence). The CDR3 length is 14 residues. Trimming cost V 0 bases and J 9 bases, with 12 bases left between them. The CDR3 DNA reads as TGTGCCACCAGCAGAGATGGAGTGGCAAGTGAGCAGTTCTTC. Its translation is CATSRDGVASEQFF.

This clonotype occurred a few times. This chain links TRBV6-1 with TRBJ2-1; 8 nucleotides agree with TRBD2. V dropped 7 bases and J dropped 5; count of bases not matched to a gene: 7. The CDR3 extends over 14 amino acids. The germline V gene encodes CDR1 MNHNS and CDR2 SASEGT. CDR3 coding DNA: TGTGCCAGCACTGAGCGGGGGAATAACAATGAGCAGTTCTTC. Encoded protein: CASTERGNNNEQFF.

V and J are TRBV6-5 and TRBJ2-7; a weak D match, TRBD1 (5 bases). The CDR3 spans 12 residues. The germline V and J ends were trimmed by 4 bases and 5 bases, with 9 bases remaining between them. In germline, CDR1 is MNHEY, CDR2 SVGAGI. The CDR3 protein is CASSSRADEQYF. As DNA, the CDR3 is TGTGCCAGCAGTTCCAGGGCGGACGAGCAGTACTTC.

The table lists this clonotype with a few counts. A read error is possible here, since a much larger clone lies one base away. V and J are TRBV12-3 or TRBV12-4 and TRBJ2-1; TRBD2 is a possible D gene (6 bases). The CDR3 contains 15 residues. V was clipped by 7 bases and J by 9 bases, with 22 bases between them. Here the CDR3 reads CASNSGRAGLGEQFF. The CDR3 DNA sequence: TGTGCCAGCAATTCGGGACGAGCGGGTTTGGGTGAGCAGTTCTTC.

The genes are TRBV28 and TRBJ2-5; 13 bases match TRBD2. The V gene end was trimmed by 3 bases and the J gene end by 0 bases; junction bases not matched to a gene: 7. The CDR3 spans 18 residues. Per the germline V gene, CDR1 is MDHEN and CDR2 is SYDVKM. The CDR3 DNA sequence: TGTGCCAGCAGTTTTCGTACTAGCGGGGGGGCCAACCAAGAGACCCAGTACTTC. It is translated as CASSFRTSGGANQETQYF.

J is TRBJ1-2 and V is TRBV29-1; TRBD1 aligns across 7 bases. CDR3 length: 11 residues. Germline CDR1 SQVTM, CDR2 ANQGSEA. The V gene end was trimmed by 7 bases and the J gene end by 5 bases; junction bases not matched to a gene: 4. The CDR3 sequence: CSAGTAYGYTF. The CDR3 DNA follows: TGCAGCGCCGGGACAGCGTATGGCTACACCTTC.